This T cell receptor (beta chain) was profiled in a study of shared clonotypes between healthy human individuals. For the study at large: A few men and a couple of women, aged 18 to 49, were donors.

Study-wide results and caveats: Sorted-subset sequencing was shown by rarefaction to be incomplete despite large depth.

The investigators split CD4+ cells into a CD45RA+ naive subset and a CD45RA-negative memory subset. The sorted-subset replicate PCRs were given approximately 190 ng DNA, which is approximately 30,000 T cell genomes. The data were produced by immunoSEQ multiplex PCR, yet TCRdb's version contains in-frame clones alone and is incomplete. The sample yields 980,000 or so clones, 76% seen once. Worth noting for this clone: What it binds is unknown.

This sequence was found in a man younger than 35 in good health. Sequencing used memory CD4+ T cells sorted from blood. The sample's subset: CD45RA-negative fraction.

The CDR3 DNA reads as TGTGCCACCGGACGGGGGGGTTACAATGAGCAGTTCTTC. Translated: CATGRGGYNEQFF. The chain has TRBV28 and TRBJ2-1; 8 nucleotides line up with TRBD2. The CDR3 runs 13 residues. The V and J ends lost 10 bases and 4 bases, in that order; junction bases with no gene match: 6. The germline gives CDR1 MDHEN, CDR2 SYDVKM.